Listed below are T cell receptor beta chains from one sample, sequenced in a study of cytomegalovirus exposure and HLA in healthy donors. The assay was immunoSEQ multiplex PCR, and TCRdb's table has in-frame clones only and misses some. The specimen's table records around 110,000 clones. The sample consisted of PBMCs. The source of these receptors is a man aged 30 to 39 in good health and CMV-seronegative. The CDR3 runs from the conserved cysteine through the conserved F or W. The order of the fields is D gene, CDR3 length, J gene, V gene, CDR3 protein, CDR3 DNA. A D gene is named only where the DNA matches it firmly.

D: -
length: 14
J: TRBJ2-2
V: TRBV11-3
CDR3: CASSLDSYTGELFF
DNA: TGTGCCAGCAGCTTGGACAGTTACACCGGGGAGCTGTTTTTT

D: TRBD1
length: 16
J: TRBJ2-1
V: TRBV5-1
CDR3: CASSLLGQGTYNEQFF
DNA: TGCGCCAGCAGCTTGCTTGGACAGGGGACCTACAATGAGCAGTTCTTC

D: -
length: 15
J: TRBJ1-6
V: TRBV4-3
CDR3: CASSRKAWGGSPLHF
DNA: TGCGCCAGCAGTCGGAAGGCCTGGGGAGGATCACCCCTCCACTTT

D: TRBD2
length: 17
J: TRBJ2-1
V: TRBV5-1
CDR3: CASSLGLRLASYNEQFF
DNA: TGCGCCAGCAGCTTGGGCCTTAGACTAGCCTCCTACAATGAGCAGTTCTTC

D: -
length: 13
J: TRBJ1-2
V: TRBV5-1
CDR3: CASSAEGSYGYTF
DNA: TGCGCCAGCAGCGCAGAGGGCAGTTATGGCTACACCTTC

D: -
length: 13
J: TRBJ2-7
V: TRBV19
CDR3: CASSSGYSYEQYF
DNA: TGTGCCAGTAGTTCCGGGTATTCCTACGAGCAGTACTTC

D: TRBD1
length: 15
J: TRBJ1-5
V: TRBV9
CDR3: CASSELGTVDQPQHF
DNA: TGTGCCAGCAGCGAACTCGGGACAGTGGACCAGCCCCAGCATTTT

D: TRBD1
length: 15
J: TRBJ2-1
V: TRBV19
CDR3: CASSRDRVNYNEQFF
DNA: TGTGCCAGTAGTAGAGACAGGGTTAATTACAATGAGCAGTTCTTC

D: -
length: 14
J: TRBJ2-5
V: TRBV5-1
CDR3: CASSLPGPQETQYF
DNA: TGCGCCAGCAGCTTGCCGGGTCCCCAAGAGACCCAGTACTTC

D: -
length: 14
J: TRBJ1-3
V: TRBV6-6
CDR3: CASSYGGSGNTIYF
DNA: TGTGCCAGCAGTTACGGAGGATCTGGAAACACCATATATTTT

D: TRBD2
length: 15
J: TRBJ2-5
V: TRBV11-3
CDR3: CASSPGTSFQETQYF
DNA: TGTGCCAGCAGCCCCGGGACTAGTTTCCAAGAGACCCAGTACTTC

D: -
length: 19
J: TRBJ2-7
V: TRBV21-1
CDR3: CASSKGGEIGGQNSYEQYF
DNA: TGTGCCAGCAGCAAAGGGGGAGAAATAGGAGGACAGAACTCCTACGAGCAGTACTTC

D: -
length: 16
J: TRBJ1-6
V: TRBV2
CDR3: CASSPRLGAQNSPLHF
DNA: TGTGCCAGCAGCCCCCGGTTGGGGGCTCAAAATTCACCCCTCCACTTT

D: -
length: 16
J: TRBJ2-7
V: TRBV13
CDR3: CASSETGRTSVYEQYF
DNA: TGTGCCAGCAGCGAGACAGGGAGGACCTCAGTCTACGAGCAGTACTTC

D: -
length: 14
J: TRBJ2-7
V: TRBV6-5
CDR3: CASSYYGGLGEQYF
DNA: TGTGCCAGCAGTTACTACGGGGGGCTGGGGGAGCAGTACTTC

D: -
length: 15
J: TRBJ1-5
V: TRBV5-1
CDR3: CASSLGPASYQPQHF
DNA: TGCGCCAGCAGCTTGGGCCCAGCGTCCTATCAGCCCCAGCATTTT

D: TRBD1
length: 16
J: TRBJ1-5
V: TRBV28
CDR3: CASSKTGGTGNQPQHF
DNA: TGTGCCAGCAGCAAGACAGGGGGAACCGGAAATCAGCCCCAGCATTTT

D: TRBD1
length: 16
J: TRBJ1-6
V: TRBV19
CDR3: CASRIDGTVYNSPLHF
DNA: TGTGCCAGTAGGATAGACGGGACAGTCTATAATTCACCCCTCCACTTT

D: TRBD1
length: 17
J: TRBJ1-4
V: TRBV11-2
CDR3: CASSLVGPGTGSEKLFF
DNA: TGTGCCAGCAGCTTAGTAGGGCCCGGGACAGGGAGTGAAAAACTGTTTTTT

D: -
length: 15
J: TRBJ1-5
V: TRBV5-6
CDR3: CASSLGQTPNQPQHF
DNA: TGTGCCAGCAGCTTGGGACAGACGCCAAATCAGCCCCAGCATTTT

D: TRBD1
length: 18
J: TRBJ1-4
V: TRBV27
CDR3: CASSYVSPQGATNEKLFF
DNA: TGTGCCAGCAGTTACGTATCGCCACAGGGGGCAACTAATGAAAAACTGTTTTTT

D: TRBD1
length: 13
J: TRBJ1-2
V: TRBV29-1
CDR3: CSVEDRRAYGYTF
DNA: TGCAGCGTTGAGGACAGGAGGGCCTATGGCTACACCTTC

D: -
length: 14
J: TRBJ1-4
V: TRBV30
CDR3: CAWSGKGVGEKLFF
DNA: TGTGCCTGGAGTGGAAAGGGGGTGGGTGAAAAACTGTTTTTT

D: TRBD1
length: 15
J: TRBJ1-4
V: TRBV19
CDR3: CASSASWTGDEKLFF
DNA: TGTGCCAGTAGCGCCTCTTGGACAGGGGATGAAAAACTGTTTTTT

D: -
length: 15
J: TRBJ2-7
V: TRBV5-1
CDR3: CASSPSSGNTYEQYF
DNA: TGCGCCAGCAGCCCCTCTTCGGGGAACACCTACGAGCAGTACTTC

D: TRBD1
length: 16
J: TRBJ1-2
V: TRBV5-6
CDR3: CASSTRTGWGYYGYTF
DNA: TGTGCCAGCAGCACCAGGACAGGGTGGGGGTACTATGGCTACACCTTC

D: TRBD1
length: 15
J: TRBJ2-3
V: TRBV10-3
CDR3: CAISDGTANTDTQYF
DNA: TGTGCCATCAGTGATGGGACAGCGAATACAGATACGCAGTATTTT

D: -
length: 15
J: TRBJ1-2
V: TRBV7-2
CDR3: CASSLAGSGNYGYTF
DNA: TGTGCCAGCAGCTTAGCTGGGTCCGGGAACTATGGCTACACCTTC

D: TRBD1
length: 16
J: TRBJ2-7
V: TRBV27
CDR3: CASSSTGQGIPYEQYF
DNA: TGTGCCAGCAGTTCTACGGGACAGGGGATTCCCTACGAGCAGTACTTC

D: TRBD1
length: 17
J: TRBJ1-5
V: TRBV30
CDR3: CAWSRDRGYFSNQPQHF
DNA: TGTGCCTGGTCTCGTGACAGGGGCTACTTTAGCAATCAGCCCCAGCATTTT

D: TRBD1
length: 13
J: TRBJ2-7
V: TRBV30
CDR3: CAWSAGQGAGLSF
DNA: TGTGCCTGGAGTGCGGGACAGGGGGCTGGTTTAAGTTTC

D: -
length: 15
J: TRBJ1-3
V: TRBV27
CDR3: CAGSLRGSSGNTIYF
DNA: TGTGCCGGCAGTTTAAGGGGGAGCTCTGGAAACACCATATATTTT

D: TRBD2
length: 17
J: TRBJ2-5
V: TRBV28
CDR3: CASSSLTSGGYQETQYF
DNA: TGTGCCAGCAGTTCATTGACTAGCGGGGGCTACCAAGAGACCCAGTACTTC

D: TRBD1
length: 16
J: TRBJ2-7
V: TRBV4-1
CDR3: CASSHELGTAYYEQYF
DNA: TGCGCCAGCAGCCATGAACTTGGGACAGCCTATTACGAGCAGTACTTC

D: -
length: 15
J: TRBJ2-7
V: TRBV10-3
CDR3: CAISGGLLSSYEQYF
DNA: TGTGCCATCAGTGGAGGACTCCTCAGCTCCTACGAGCAGTACTTC

D: TRBD1
length: 16
J: TRBJ2-1
V: TRBV7-3
CDR3: CASSMTGLSSYNEQFF
DNA: TGTGCCAGCAGCATGACAGGGTTGAGCTCCTACAATGAGCAGTTCTTC

D: TRBD1
length: 16
J: TRBJ1-6
V: TRBV5-1
CDR3: CASSSGQGLSNSPLHF
DNA: TGCGCCAGCAGCTCTGGACAGGGCTTGTCGAATTCACCCCTCCACTTT

D: -
length: 15
J: TRBJ1-4
V: TRBV7-2
CDR3: CASSLVPGAGEKLFF
DNA: TGTGCCAGCAGCTTAGTTCCAGGGGCGGGTGAAAAACTGTTTTTT

D: -
length: 16
J: TRBJ2-7
V: TRBV19
CDR3: CASSIDGQARSYEQYF
DNA: TGTGCCAGTAGTATAGATGGGCAGGCCCGCTCCTACGAGCAGTACTTC

D: -
length: 12
J: TRBJ2-7
V: TRBV29-1
CDR3: CSINRARYEQYF
DNA: TGCAGTATCAACAGGGCCAGATACGAGCAGTACTTC

D: TRBD1
length: 12
J: TRBJ1-4
V: TRBV7-9
CDR3: CASSPQQGLLFF
DNA: TGTGCCAGCAGCCCCCAACAGGGGTTACTGTTTTTT

D: -
length: 15
J: TRBJ1-5
V: TRBV18
CDR3: CASSPAGAGDQPQHF
DNA: TGTGCCAGCTCACCGGCAGGGGCCGGAGATCAGCCCCAGCATTTT

D: TRBD2
length: 15
J: TRBJ2-2
V: TRBV19
CDR3: CASSSSGANTGELFF
DNA: TGTGCCAGTAGTTCTAGCGGGGCGAACACCGGGGAGCTGTTTTTT

D: -
length: 14
J: TRBJ1-1
V: TRBV6-6
CDR3: CASSYSAMNTEAFF
DNA: TGTGCCAGCAGTTACTCAGCCATGAACACTGAAGCTTTCTTT

D: TRBD2
length: 17
J: TRBJ2-3
V: TRBV19
CDR3: CASSLGLAGSTGDTQYF
DNA: TGTGCCAGTAGTTTGGGACTAGCGGGTTCCACGGGGGATACGCAGTATTTT

D: TRBD2
length: 15
J: TRBJ2-1
V: TRBV7-2
CDR3: CASSRTSGGRDEQFF
DNA: TGTGCCAGCAGCAGGACTAGCGGGGGTAGGGATGAGCAGTTCTTC

D: TRBD2
length: 17
J: TRBJ2-3
V: TRBV9
CDR3: CASRSGTSGTSTDTQYF
DNA: TGTGCCAGCAGATCTGGGACTAGCGGGACTAGCACAGATACGCAGTATTTT

D: -
length: 13
J: TRBJ1-4
V: TRBV5-1
CDR3: CASSGGPNEKLFF
DNA: TGCGCCAGCTCCGGAGGGCCTAATGAAAAACTGTTTTTT

D: -
length: 13
J: TRBJ2-5
V: TRBV7-2
CDR3: CASSPRGRETQYF
DNA: TGTGCCAGCAGCCCTAGAGGGCGCGAGACCCAGTACTTC

D: -
length: 11
J: TRBJ2-7
V: TRBV25-1
CDR3: CASSDIHEQYF
DNA: TGTGCCAGCAGTGACATCCACGAGCAGTACTTC

D: TRBD1
length: 15
J: TRBJ1-4
V: TRBV6-6
CDR3: CASSYPMTGVEKLFF
DNA: TGTGCCAGCAGTTACCCCATGACAGGGGTGGAAAAACTGTTTTTT

D: TRBD2
length: 14
J: TRBJ2-5
V: TRBV5-1
CDR3: CASSLPGGGETQYF
DNA: TGCGCCAGCAGCTTGCCGGGAGGGGGGGAGACCCAGTACTTC

D: -
length: 16
J: TRBJ2-6
V: TRBV7-8
CDR3: CASSSEQLSGANVLTF
DNA: TGTGCCAGCAGCTCAGAACAGCTCTCTGGGGCCAACGTCCTGACTTTC

D: -
length: 12
J: TRBJ1-2
V: TRBV6-5
CDR3: CASSRRAYGYTF
DNA: TGTGCCAGCTCCCGCAGGGCCTATGGCTACACCTTC